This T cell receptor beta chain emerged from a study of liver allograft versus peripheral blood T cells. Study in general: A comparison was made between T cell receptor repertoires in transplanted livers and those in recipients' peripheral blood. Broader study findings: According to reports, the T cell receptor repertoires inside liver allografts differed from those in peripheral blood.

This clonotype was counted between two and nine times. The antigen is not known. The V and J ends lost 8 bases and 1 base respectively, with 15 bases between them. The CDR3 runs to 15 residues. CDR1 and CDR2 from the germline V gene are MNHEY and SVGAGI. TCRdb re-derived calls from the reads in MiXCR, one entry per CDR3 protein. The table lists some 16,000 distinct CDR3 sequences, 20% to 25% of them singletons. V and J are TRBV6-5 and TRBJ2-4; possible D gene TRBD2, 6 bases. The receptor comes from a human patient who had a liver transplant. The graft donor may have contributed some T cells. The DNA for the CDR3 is TGTGCCAGCGCCCAAGGACTACCGGCCAAAAACATTCAGTACTTC. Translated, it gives CASAQGLPAKNIQYF.